Sequencing of this T cell receptor beta chain was carried out in a study of OX40 agonist ivuxolimab in advanced cancers. Study-wide context: Partial responses occurred in three patients (one hepatocellular carcinoma, two cutaneous melanoma).

The V end lost 3 bases, the J end lost 4 bases, and 18 bases lay between the germline ends. Germline lookup yields CDR1 SEHNR and CDR2 FQNEAQ (reference sequence). The length of the CDR3 is 16 residues. This clone showed up just once. Measured with immunoSEQ multiplex PCR; TCRdb has only the in-frame clones, and not every one. The table records some 41,000 clones, roughly 90% of them present only once. No patient had autoimmune disease or received systemic immunosuppression. The receptor's source is an adult with an advanced solid tumor such as melanoma, head and neck, liver or kidney cancer. The chain is built from TRBV7-9 and TRBJ2-5; D remains ambiguous. Material: CD4+ or CD8+ T cells sorted from blood, obtained in a trial of the OX40 agonist ivuxolimab. The CDR3 region has the DNA TGTGCCAGCAGCTTGGGAAGACTCATCCCCTCAGAGACCCAGTACTTC. It translates to CASSLGRLIPSETQYF.